Below are 3 T cell receptor beta chains sequenced from a single sample in a study of radiotherapy plus CTLA-4 blockade in lung cancer. Data came from immunoSEQ multiplex PCR; TCRdb stores just in-frame clones and leaves some out. The table has about 62,000 clones, roughly three quarters seen once. Sequencing used peripheral blood, obtained from a patient treated with radiotherapy plus ipilimumab. The receptor source for this set is a human donor with non-small cell lung cancer who had a complete response to radiotherapy plus ipilimumab.

This chain uses TRBV4-3 with TRBJ1-2; D unresolved. The V end was cut by 2 bases, the J end by 8 bases, with 18 bases between. The germline V gene encodes CDR1 LGHNA and CDR2 YSLEER. The length of the CDR3 is 15 residues. As DNA, the CDR3 is TGCGCCAGCAGCCAACAACAGTCTGATTACAACGGCTACACCTTC. This encodes CASSQQQSDYNGYTF.

CDR3 sequence (DNA): TGTGCTGAGCGGGGGAATCGATCTGAAGCTTTCTTT. Protein product: CAERGNRSEAFF. The V and J genes are TRBV7-7 and TRBJ1-1, with a possible D match to TRBD1 (5 bases). This CDR3 spans 12 amino acids. CDR1 and CDR2 from the germline V gene are SSHAT and FNYEAQ (reference sequence). Complete variable domain (other parts from reference TRBV7-7 and TRBJ1-1): GAGVSQSPRYKVTKRGQDVTLRCDPISSHATLYWYQQALGQGPEFLTYFNYEAQPDKSGLPSDRFSAERPEGSISTLTIQRTEQRDSAMYRCAERGNRSEAFFGQGTRLTVV.

This rearrangement joins TRBV5-4 to TRBJ1-2; 11 positions match TRBD1. The CDR3 runs 14 residues. Germline CDR1 and CDR2: SGHNT and YYREEE (reference sequence). After removal of 4 bases from V and 7 bases from J, the junction contained 6 bases not matched to a gene. CDR3 DNA sequence: TGTGCCAGCAGCACCGGGACAGGGGGGCTTGGCTACACCTTC. Encoded protein: CASSTGTGGLGYTF.